The subject of this entry is one TCR beta chain. The antigen remains undetermined. Per germline, CDR1 SGHRS and CDR2 YFSETQ. The CDR3 is made up of 16 amino acids. V was pared by 1 base and J by 0 bases, with 13 bases between. These data belong to a study of cytomegalovirus exposure and HLA in healthy donors. PCR used 60 Vbeta primers and 13 Jbeta primers. Method: immunoSEQ multiplex PCR; TCRdb's copy keeps in-frame clones and lacks some. Here the sample spans roughly 150,000 clones, 82% being singletons. General study findings and limits: Among TCR sequences, most were rare, though some public TCRs appeared in many donors. V- and J-gene trimming in TCR beta was tied to a missense DCLRE1C variant by an analysis performed later. Some V segments, including TRBV6-2 and TRBV6-3, were excluded as indistinguishable. Later work associated roughly 17,000 TCR beta sequences with HLA alleles at 0.05 false discovery rate.

The rearrangement uses TRBV5-1 and TRBJ1-1; D possibly corresponds to TRBD1 (5 bases). The sequenced sample consisted of PBMCs. The TCR comes from a woman in her forties or fifties in good health and CMV-seropositive. The DNA of the CDR3 is TGCGCCAGCAGCTTGTATGGGGCAGGGATGAACACTGAAGCTTTCTTT. Its translation: CASSLYGAGMNTEAFF.